The 2 T cell receptor beta chains below all came from one sample that was sequenced in a study of cytomegalovirus exposure and HLA in healthy donors. Use of 60 Vbeta and 13 Jbeta primers characterized the PCR. Assay used: immunoSEQ multiplex PCR; TCRdb lists only in-frame clones, some missing. The sample has 170,000 or so clones, 70% to 75% seen once. Input material: PBMCs. The source of these receptors is a male donor in good health and CMV-seronegative.

V gene TRBV18 combines with J gene TRBJ1-3; a possible D gene is TRBD1 (5 bases). CDR1 is KGHSH, CDR2 LQKENI, per germline. The V end was cut by 2 bases, the J end by 4 bases, with 18 bases between. CDR3 length: 17 amino acids. The CDR3 DNA reads as TGTGCCAGCTCACCAAGGTCCTTCAGGGCGGCGGGAAACACCATATATTTT. Encoded protein: CASSPRSFRAAGNTIYF. The complete variable domain, with remaining parts taken from reference TRBV18 and TRBJ1-3, reads NAGVMQNPRHLVRRRGQEARLRCSPMKGHSHVYWYRQLPEEGLKFMVYLQKENIIDESGMPKERFSAEFPKEGPSILRIQQVVRGDSAAYFCASSPRSFRAAGNTIYFGEGSWLTVV.

The chain uses TRBV15 and TRBJ1-3; TRBD1 matches 8 bases. The CDR3 has 14 amino acids. Germline V gene lookup returns CDR1 LNHNV and CDR2 YYDKDF (reference sequence). V was clipped by 6 bases and J by 6 bases; unmatched bases: 7. The CDR3 reads CATSQTGGANTIYF. The DNA of the CDR3 is TGTGCCACCAGTCAAACAGGGGGAGCAAACACCATATATTTT.